Presented here are 25 T cell receptor beta chains from one specimen sequenced in a study of prognosis after radiotherapy for stage I lung cancer. TCR beta CDR3 amplification from genomic DNA was performed by two-round multiplex PCR. First-round PCR employed TRBV- and TRBJ-specific primers for each gene. Each CDR3 protein is one row after TCRdb ran MiXCR on the multiplex PCR reads. The sample includes some 14,000 distinct CDR3 sequences, roughly 50% of them seen just once. The source material was PBMCs, sampled before or after stereotactic body radiation therapy (not recorded which). The source is a donor over 45 with non-small cell lung cancer.

This clonotype is a singleton in its sample. V usage is TRBV6-1 and J usage is TRBJ2-2, with TRBD1 identical over 10 bases. Germline V gene sequence: CDR1 MNHNS, CDR2 SASEGT. V lost 6 bases to trimming and J lost 0 bases; unmatched junction nucleotides: 4. The CDR3 loop spans 16 amino acids. DNA of the CDR3: TGTGCCAGCAGGGGAGGACAGGGGGCGAACACCGGGGAGCTGTTTTTT. This translates into CASRGGQGANTGELFF.

The CDR3 here is CASIKGNRLRSEAFF. The CDR3 DNA follows: TGTGCCAGTATTAAAGGCAACAGGTTGCGGTCTGAAGCTTTCTTT. The chain employs TRBV19 and TRBJ1-1; weak D call: TRBD1 (5 bases). The CDR3 loop spans 15 amino acids. V dropped 7 bases and J dropped 6 bases, with 21 bases sitting between them. Germline V gene lookup returns CDR1 LNHDA and CDR2 SQIVND (reference sequence).

This chain links TRBV7-9 with TRBJ2-7, with 7 bases matching TRBD2. The CDR3 contains 13 residues. The germline CDR1 and CDR2 sequences are SEHNR and FQNEAQ (reference sequence). Losses at the gene ends were 11 bases for V and 1 base for J; bases not matched to a gene: 8. The CDR3 DNA reads TGTGCCGGCAAATTCGGGGGGTCCTACGAGCAGTACTTC. This sequence encodes CAGKFGGSYEQYF.

This clonotype appeared many times. This rearrangement joins TRBV5-1 to TRBJ2-3; tentatively, D is TRBD1 or TRBD2 (5 bases each). The CDR3 extends over 15 amino acids. Between the trimmed V and J ends, which lost 0 bases and 6 bases, there was a span of 14 bases. In germline, CDR1 is SGHRS, CDR2 YFSETQ. CDR3 DNA: TGCGCCAGCAGCTTGGAAGGAACCGGGGCGGATACGCAGTATTTT. Its translation: CASSLEGTGADTQYF. The variable domain in full, with the rest retrieved from reference TRBV5-1 and TRBJ2-3, is KAGVTQTPRYLIKTRGQQVTLSCSPISGHRSVSWYQQTPGQGLQFLFEYFSETQRNKGNFPGRFSGRQFSNSRSEMNVSTLELGDSALYLCASSLEGTGADTQYFGPGTRLTVL.

This clonotype is deemed medium-sized. The rearrangement uses TRBV5-1 and TRBJ2-2, with TRBD2 matching 8 bases. This CDR3 has 16 residues. Looked up from germline, CDR1 is SGHRS and CDR2 is YFSETQ. V lost 4 bases, J lost 0 bases, and 5 bases stayed unmatched. The CDR3 bases are TGCGCCAGCAGCATGGGAGCGGGGGCGAACACCGGGGAGCTGTTTTTT. Its translation: CASSMGAGANTGELFF.

V usage is TRBV27 and J usage is TRBJ2-1, with 7 bases fitting TRBD1. This CDR3 comprises 20 residues. V was pared by 5 bases and J by 0 bases, with 19 bases of the junction left unmatched. Germline V lookup: CDR1 MNHEY, CDR2 SMNVEV (reference sequence). The CDR3 is CASSRASGGVWRSSYNEQFF. CDR3 DNA: TGTGCCAGCAGTCGAGCGTCAGGGGGAGTATGGCGGTCCTCCTACAATGAGCAGTTCTTC.

The CDR3 is CASRPGQASLGEQFF. The CDR3 coding sequence is TGTGCCAGCAGGCCCGGGCAAGCCTCCTTGGGTGAGCAGTTCTTC. This chain uses TRBV6-1 with TRBJ2-1; no definite D call. V lost 6 bases, J lost 9 bases, and 21 bases lay in between. Germline V gives CDR1 MNHNS, CDR2 SASEGT. This CDR3 has 15 residues.

This chain uses TRBV15 with TRBJ2-3; the D gene is possibly TRBD2 (6 bases). This CDR3 is built from 16 residues. V was trimmed by 6 bases and J by 1 base, leaving 17 bases between them. The germline gives CDR1 LNHNV, CDR2 YYDKDF (reference sequence). CDR3 bases: TGTGCCACCAGAAGAACGGGGGTCGGGCGCACAGATACGCAGTATTTT. Amino acids: CATRRTGVGRTDTQYF.

For this clonotype: A far bigger clonotype differs at one base, so this is likely a read error. V is TRBV12-3 or TRBV12-4 and J is TRBJ2-1; 10 nucleotides match TRBD2. The CDR3 totals 17 residues. The CDR3 region has the DNA TGTGCCAGCAGCCAAGGCTCGAGCGGGAGGGGCCACAATGAGAAGTTCTTC. Its translation: CASSQGSSGRGHNEKFF.

This clonotype was detected once. A far bigger clonotype differs at one base, so this is likely a read error. The chain is built from TRBV6-5 and TRBJ2-3; D unresolved. The CDR3 runs 13 residues. V lost 5 bases to trimming and J lost 4 bases, with 10 bases between them. Germline assignment: CDR1 MNHEY and CDR2 SVGAGI. In DNA, the CDR3 is TGTGCCAGCAGTGATCCGACGGCAGATACGCAGTATTTT. Its translation is CASSDPTADTQYF.

This clonotype was counted many times. The chain combines TRBV9 with TRBJ2-1; 10 nucleotides agree with TRBD2. The junction had 7 bases not matched to a gene; V was cut back by 0 bases and J by 7 bases. The germline V gene has CDR1 SGDLS and CDR2 YYNGEE. The CDR3 covers 16 residues. The CDR3 sequence is CASSVAPGTSANEQFF. The DNA of the CDR3 is TGTGCCAGCAGCGTAGCCCCCGGGACTAGCGCTAATGAGCAGTTCTTC.

This clonotype was seen a few times. A far larger clone is just one base off, so this is likely a read error. The rearrangement uses TRBV6-2 or TRBV6-3 and TRBJ2-1; no definite D call. Trimming stripped 10 bases from V and 8 bases from J, with 21 bases between. Germline CDR1 is MNHEY and CDR2 is SVGEGT. This CDR3 contains 14 residues. CDR3 bases: TGTGCCACCGGTGAACAGCGTTTCAACGATGAGCAGTTCTTC. It codes for CATGEQRFNDEQFF.

A word on this clonotype: At one of its ends the junction is not consistent with the germline gene, which may arise from a read error. This chain uses TRBV30 with TRBJ2-2; no clear D gene. Germline V gene data show CDR1 as GTSNPN and CDR2 as SVGIG (reference sequence). This CDR3 contains 15 residues. CDR3 loop: CAWSVLWVLTGELFF. The CDR3 nucleotides read TGTGCCTGGAGTGTACTTTGGGTGCTCACCGGTGAGCTGTTTTTT.

Concerning this clonotype: A far larger clone is one nucleotide away, so this likely arose from a read error. The chain is built from TRBV11-2 and TRBJ2-7; TRBD1 matches 8 bases. This CDR3 spans 14 amino acids. CDR1 and CDR2 (germline): SGHAT, FQNNGV. V lost 5 bases, J lost 3 bases, and 6 bases stayed unmatched. Written as DNA, the CDR3 is TGTGCCAGCAGCAACCGGGACAGGAACTACGAGCAGTACTTC. Its protein product is CASSNRDRNYEQYF.

This chain uses TRBV7-9 with TRBJ2-2, with D possibly being TRBD2 (5 bases). Trimming removed 5 bases at V and 4 bases at J, with 14 bases between. The CDR3 totals 15 residues. From germline, CDR1 is SEHNR and CDR2 FQNEAQ (reference sequence). For the CDR3, the DNA is TGTGCCAGCAGCCTGGCGGGTTCTATCACCGGGGAGCTGTTTTTT. Encoded protein: CASSLAGSITGELFF.

A word on this clonotype: A read error may explain this, as a much larger clone is one base away. The chain joins TRBV12-3 or TRBV12-4 to TRBJ2-3; the D gene is possibly TRBD1 (5 bases). The CDR3 sequence is 15 residues long. Between the trimmed V and J ends, which lost 5 bases and 5 bases, there was a span of 17 bases. DNA of the CDR3: TGTGCCAGCAGTCCATCACCAATACAGGTAGATACGCAGTATTTT. Amino acid sequence: CASSPSPIQVDTQYF.

This clonotype was found many times. The genes are TRBV6-1 and TRBJ1-2; TRBD1 is a possible D gene (6 bases). With 6 bases removed from V and 12 bases from J, the gap between germline ends came to 23 bases. The V gene's germline CDR1 is MNHNS and CDR2 SASEGT. This CDR3 is 14 amino acids long. The CDR3 here is CASSPIRDNPDNTF. Here the CDR3 DNA reads TGTGCCAGCAGCCCGATACGGGACAATCCCGATAACACCTTC.

Of note for this clonotype: A read error is likely here: a far larger clone is one base away. This sequence joins TRBV2 and TRBJ2-7; D remains unclear. The CDR3 is 12 amino acids. V shed 7 bases and J shed 3 bases, with 10 bases lying between them. CDR1 is SNHLY and CDR2 is FYNNEI in the germline V gene. The CDR3 DNA reads TGTGCCAGCATCCGCCCCGGCTACGAGCAGTACTTC. Amino acid sequence: CASIRPGYEQYF. Using reference TRBV2 and TRBJ2-7 for the parts outside the CDR3, the full variable domain is EPEVTQTPSHQVTQMGQEVILRCVPISNHLYFYWYRQILGQKVEFLVSFYNNEISEKSEIFDDQFSVERPDGSNFTLKIRSTKLEDSAMYFCASIRPGYEQYFGPGTRLTVT.

The CDR3 nucleotides are TGTGCCAGCACTGCGACTAGCGGGAGGGCCAGCTTTGGCGAGCAGTACTTC. This translates into CASTATSGRASFGEQYF. J is TRBJ2-7 and V is TRBV28, with TRBD2 identical over 14 bases. The V gene's germline CDR1 is MDHEN and CDR2 SYDVKM. The CDR3 is made up of 17 amino acids. V was pared by 7 bases and J by 6 bases, with 14 bases of the junction left unmatched.

The chain is built from TRBV6-2 or TRBV6-3 and TRBJ2-7, with 11 bases lining up with TRBD2. The ends lost 9 bases at V and 4 bases at J; junction bases unmatched: 17. This CDR3 is 17 amino acids long. Germline V gene data show CDR1 as MNHEY and CDR2 as SVGEGT. The DNA for the CDR3 is TGTGCCAGAATTAGAACCGGGACTAGCGGAAGTAAGTACGAGCAGTACTTC. The encoded protein is CARIRTGTSGSKYEQYF.

This clonotype is labeled medium-sized (0.01 to 0.1%). CDR3 in DNA: TGTGCCAGCAGCACCGGGGGGATTTATGGCTACACCTTC. Residues: CASSTGGIYGYTF. This chain uses TRBV7-8 with TRBJ1-2, with D tentatively TRBD1 (5 bases). CDR3 length: 13 residues. Germline V gene sequence: CDR1 SGHVS, CDR2 FQNEAQ. Trimming took 5 bases from V and 5 from J, leaving 12 bases between them.

Points on this clonotype: A far larger clone is one nucleotide away, so this likely arose from a read error. The chain employs TRBV6-1 and TRBJ1-1; 8 bases align to TRBD1. Germline V lookup: CDR1 MNHNS, CDR2 SASEGT. The trim removed 5 bases at V and 4 bases at J, leaving 9 bases unmatched. The CDR3 totals 15 residues. The CDR3 coding sequence is TGTGCCAGCAGTCGGCCGGGACAGGAGGGCACTGAAGCTTTCTTT. It translates to CASSRPGQEGTEAFF.

This clonotype was recorded many times. V and J are TRBV7-9 and TRBJ1-4; D unresolved. The CDR3 spans 12 residues. Germline V CDR1 and CDR2: SEHNR, FQNEAQ (reference sequence). V was shortened by 2 bases and J by 8 bases, with 6 bases between the two germline ends. The CDR3 sequence is CASSLIGEKLFF. In DNA, the CDR3 is TGTGCCAGCAGCTTAATTGGGGAAAAACTGTTTTTT.

The chain uses TRBV28 and TRBJ2-7; weak D call: TRBD1 (5 bases). This CDR3 region has 12 residues. The germline V gene encodes CDR1 MDHEN and CDR2 SYDVKM. Trimming left V 6 bases short and J 2 bases short, with 8 bases between. The CDR3 DNA sequence: TGTGCCAGCAGCTTGGACACCTACGAGCAGTACTTC. This sequence encodes CASSLDTYEQYF.

As regards this clonotype: This may arise from a read error, as a much more abundant clone is one base away. V and J are TRBV10-3 and TRBJ2-1, with 8 positions matching TRBD2. The CDR3 totals 14 residues. Per germline, CDR1 ENHRY and CDR2 SYGVKD. J lost 3 bases, V lost 7 bases, and 5 bases had no gene match. The CDR3 is CAIKASGFYNEQFF. In DNA form, the CDR3 reads TGTGCCATCAAGGCTAGCGGGTTCTACAATGAGCAGTTCTTC.